This is a list of T cell receptor beta chains from one sample in a study of cytomegalovirus exposure and HLA in healthy donors. Sequenced by immunoSEQ multiplex PCR; TCRdb stores in-frame clones only, minus some. This table holds approximately 99,000 clones, roughly two thirds found once. The sequencing input was PBMCs. These receptors were obtained from a man between 35 and 55 years old in good health and CMV-seronegative. The CDR3 runs from the conserved cysteine through the conserved F or W. Each record gives: CDR3 DNA, CDR3 protein, J gene, D gene, V gene, clone size. D genes are given only for firm matches. A clone size is listed for some rows: how often the clone was seen (once, few, many), or a class if it is expanded.

DNA: TGTGCCACCAGCAGACAACCTCCGGGACAGGGGATTGATGAAGCTTTCTTT
CDR3: CATSRQPPGQGIDEAFF
J: TRBJ1-1
D: TRBD1
V: TRBV15
size: once

DNA: TGTGCCAGCAGTTCAGCTAGCGGGGGGGCCAATGAGCAGTTCTTC
CDR3: CASSSASGGANEQFF
J: TRBJ2-1
D: TRBD2
V: TRBV6-6
size: once

DNA: TGCAGCGTTGAATTGGACAGGGCCGAGGATACGCAGTATTTT
CDR3: CSVELDRAEDTQYF
J: TRBJ2-3
D: TRBD1
V: TRBV29-1
size: -

DNA: TGTGCCAGCAGCTTGGAAGGTCGGAGGGGTACGACTACCTACGAGCAGTACTTC
CDR3: CASSLEGRRGTTTYEQYF
J: TRBJ2-7
D: -
V: TRBV5-8
size: once

DNA: TGTGCCAGCAGCTCACAGGGGTATGGCTACACCTTC
CDR3: CASSSQGYGYTF
J: TRBJ1-2
D: TRBD1
V: TRBV7-2
size: few

DNA: TGTGCCAGCGTACAGGGGGCTCTTTACAATGAGCAGTTCTTC
CDR3: CASVQGALYNEQFF
J: TRBJ2-1
D: TRBD1
V: TRBV2
size: -

DNA: TGTGCCAGCTGGGGACAGGGGAGTATACTTAGTGGCTACACCTTC
CDR3: CASWGQGSILSGYTF
J: TRBJ1-2
D: TRBD1
V: TRBV27
size: -

DNA: TGTGCCAGCAGCTTTTTCAGGGCTGGAAACACCATATATTTT
CDR3: CASSFFRAGNTIYF
J: TRBJ1-3
D: -
V: TRBV7-2
size: once

DNA: TGTGCCAGCAGCCGGGGACAGTTCTATGGCTACACCTTC
CDR3: CASSRGQFYGYTF
J: TRBJ1-2
D: TRBD1
V: TRBV6-5
size: -

DNA: TGTGCCAGCAGTAAACAGGGGGGATCGGAGACCCAGTACTTC
CDR3: CASSKQGGSETQYF
J: TRBJ2-5
D: TRBD1
V: TRBV6-5
size: -

DNA: TGTGCCAGCAGTATCGGACAGGGGGGGTCCTACGAGCAGTACTTC
CDR3: CASSIGQGGSYEQYF
J: TRBJ2-7
D: TRBD1
V: TRBV6-6
size: once

DNA: TGTGCCAGCTCCCTAATACGAAATCGACAGGGATCATTGGGCGAGCAGTACTTC
CDR3: CASSLIRNRQGSLGEQYF
J: TRBJ2-7
D: TRBD1
V: TRBV18
size: -

DNA: TGCAGCTTCCAACGGGGGGAAGGAAACACCATATATTTT
CDR3: CSFQRGEGNTIYF
J: TRBJ1-3
D: -
V: TRBV29-1
size: -

DNA: TGCGCCAGCAGTCCGACGGGGGAATCCTACAATGAGCAGTTCTTC
CDR3: CASSPTGESYNEQFF
J: TRBJ2-1
D: -
V: TRBV5-1
size: -

DNA: TGTGCCAGCAGCCAACGGAGACTAGCGGGGGGGCAAGAGACCCAGTACTTC
CDR3: CASSQRRLAGGQETQYF
J: TRBJ2-5
D: TRBD2
V: TRBV14
size: few

DNA: TGCGCCAGCAGTCTAGGCGAGAGCTCCTACAATGAGCAGTTCTTC
CDR3: CASSLGESSYNEQFF
J: TRBJ2-1
D: -
V: TRBV4-3
size: -

DNA: TGCGCCAGCGGCAGGGATAACACTGAAGCTTTCTTT
CDR3: CASGRDNTEAFF
J: TRBJ1-1
D: -
V: TRBV4-1
size: -

DNA: TGTGCCAGCAGCGTAGCACTGGATACGCAGTATTTT
CDR3: CASSVALDTQYF
J: TRBJ2-3
D: -
V: TRBV9
size: -

DNA: TGTGCCAGCAGCGTAGGAGGGGGGGTGGGAGAGCAGTACTTC
CDR3: CASSVGGGVGEQYF
J: TRBJ2-7
D: -
V: TRBV9
size: -

DNA: TGTGCCAGCTCACCAGGCCCCAGGGGGGATTCACCCCTCCACTTT
CDR3: CASSPGPRGDSPLHF
J: TRBJ1-6
D: TRBD1
V: TRBV18
size: -